This T cell receptor beta chain was found in a study of blood T cells in healthy people across ages. Study-wide results and caveats: Among T cells, TCR beta diversity per million cells dropped roughly linearly as age rose. With donor CMV status unknown, expanded clonotype changes were possibly confounded.

CDR1 and CDR2 from the germline V gene are MDHEN and SYDVKM. V lost 4 bases, J lost 0 bases, and 13 bases lay in between. The CDR3 loop spans 15 amino acids. PCR was performed a second time for about 7 to 11 cycles using a sample-barcoded 5' primer and a J-beta primer mix. TCRdb ran MiXCR on the 5' RACE reads and lists one entry per CDR3 protein. The data hold 750,000 to 950,000 distinct CDR3 sequences, with 25% to 30% observed a single time. Worth noting for this clonotype: Its antigen is unknown.

Healthy individuals of Caucasian origin from Russia, aged roughly 6 to 90, served as donors. Another study also made use of these data, one on T cells of mothers and their children.

The sequenced material came from blood. The sequence was obtained from a middle-aged woman in good health. The V gene is TRBV28, the J gene TRBJ2-7, with D unresolved. CDR3 in DNA: TGTGCCAGCAGTTCTAGACGGCCGAGCTCCTACGAGCAGTACTTC. This sequence encodes CASSSRRPSSYEQYF.